The 26 T cell receptor beta chains below were found in one sample sequenced in a study of neurological immune-mediated disorders. A single record per CDR3 protein comes from TCRdb applying MiXCR to the 5' RACE reads. The data show 81,000 or so distinct CDR3 sequences, about 5% seen once. Sequences were obtained from PBMCs. The origin of the receptors is a woman under 40 with multiple sclerosis.

This clonotype was observed at least ten times. The chain uses TRBV19 and TRBJ2-2, with D perhaps assigned TRBD1 or TRBD2 (5 bases each). V gave up 2 bases and J gave up 4 bases, with 8 bases separating them. The CDR3 is 14 residues long. Germline V gene data show CDR1 as LNHDA and CDR2 as SQIVND (reference sequence). The CDR3 nucleotides are TGTGCCAGTAGTATAATAGGGACCACCGGGGAGCTGTTTTTT. Translating it yields CASSIIGTTGELFF. The full variable domain, with the rest looked up from reference TRBV19 and TRBJ2-2, is DGGITQSPKYLFRKEGQNVTLSCEQNLNHDAMYWYRQDPGQGLRLIYYSQIVNDFQKGDIAEGYSVSREKKESFPLTVTSAQKNPTAFYLCASSIIGTTGELFFGEGSRLTVL.

This clonotype was recorded many times. This chain joins TRBV10-3 and TRBJ2-1; D is unclear. The CDR3 loop spans 13 amino acids. V lost 3 bases to trimming and J lost 4 bases, with 7 bases between them. Germline CDR1 and CDR2: ENHRY and SYGVKD. The CDR3 sequence is CAISDPAYNEQFF. The CDR3 nucleotides read TGTGCCATCAGTGACCCAGCTTACAATGAGCAGTTCTTC.

The sample holds many counts of this clonotype. The DNA of the CDR3 is TGCAGTGCTGCAGTGGGCCCCGGGATAAACTCACCCCTCCACTTT. The encoded protein is CSAAVGPGINSPLHF. The genes are TRBV20-1 and TRBJ1-6; D call uncertain. CDR1 and CDR2 (germline): DFQATT, SNEGSKA (reference sequence). Trimming stripped 5 bases from V and 10 bases from J, with 21 bases between. This CDR3 comprises 15 residues.

The table lists this clonotype with many counts. The V gene is TRBV27, the J gene TRBJ2-1; TRBD1 agrees at 11 bases. J was trimmed by 7 bases and V by 6 bases; bases with no gene match: 8. This CDR3 region has 15 residues. The V gene's germline CDR1 is MNHEY and CDR2 SMNVEV (reference sequence). CDR3 sequence reads: CASSSSGQGGNEQFF. DNA for the CDR3: TGTGCCAGCAGCTCTTCGGGACAGGGGGGGAATGAGCAGTTCTTC.

This clonotype was seen a handful of times. The V gene is TRBV20-1, the J gene TRBJ1-2; D is ambiguous. This CDR3 is 13 amino acids long. Per the germline V gene, CDR1 is DFQATT and CDR2 is SNEGSKA (reference sequence). Trimming stripped 2 bases from V and 4 bases from J, with 11 bases between. The CDR3, as DNA: TGCAGTGCTAGATCGACTCCCCTCTATGGCTACACCTTC. Protein: CSARSTPLYGYTF.

The table lists this clonotype with many counts. The chain employs TRBV6-6 and TRBJ2-7, with a tentative D call TRBD2 (6 bases). Germline assignment: CDR1 MNHNY and CDR2 SVGAGI (reference sequence). The CDR3 runs to 14 residues. V shed 2 bases and J shed 1 base, with 9 bases lying between them. The CDR3 DNA follows: TGTGCCAGCAGTTACCTTAGCGGATCCTACGAGCAGTACTTC. It yields the protein CASSYLSGSYEQYF.

The chain carries TRBV12-3 or TRBV12-4 and TRBJ2-7, with D uncertain. V shed 8 bases and J shed 0 bases, with 20 bases lying between them. The length of the CDR3 is 16 residues. The CDR3 is CASALALRQNSYEQYF. CDR3 nucleotides: TGTGCCAGCGCCTTAGCCCTCAGGCAGAACTCCTACGAGCAGTACTTC.

In this sample, this clonotype turned up many times. This chain joins TRBV20-1 and TRBJ1-2; no clear D gene. The CDR3 extends over 17 amino acids. Germline CDR1 DFQATT, CDR2 SNEGSKA (reference sequence). The ends were cut back, 2 bases at V and 0 bases at J, with 19 bases in the middle. Here the CDR3 DNA reads TGCAGTGCTAGATCGCCCTACCTTGGCGGGGCTAACTATGGCTACACCTTC. It translates to CSARSPYLGGANYGYTF.

The chain has TRBV4-1 and TRBJ2-5, with D maybe TRBD2 (5 bases). CDR3 length: 16 residues. Germline loops: CDR1 MGHRA, CDR2 YSYEKL. V was clipped by 3 bases and J by 5 bases, with 19 bases between them. This CDR3 is CASSQVDITRGETQYF. The CDR3, as DNA: TGCGCCAGCAGCCAGGTTGACATTACTCGAGGGGAGACCCAGTACTTC.

In this sample, this clonotype turned up a few times. The gene calls are TRBV11-2 and TRBJ2-7, with 8 bases lining up with TRBD1. There are 16 residues in the CDR3. Germline CDR1 is SGHAT and CDR2 is FQNNGV. The V and J ends lost 5 bases and 3 bases, in that order; junction bases with no gene match: 12. In DNA, the CDR3 is TGTGCCAGCAGCCGAATCGGGACAGGTCCAATCTACGAGCAGTACTTC. It codes for CASSRIGTGPIYEQYF.

This clonotype appeared many times. CDR3 bases: TGTGCCATCACCGGGACTCAGGCCGGGGAGCTGTTTTTT. This sequence encodes CAITGTQAGELFF. This sequence joins TRBV10-3 and TRBJ2-2, with a tentative D call TRBD2 (6 bases). Deletions cut 7 bases from V and 6 bases from J, with 12 bases between. The CDR3 sequence is 13 residues long. CDR1 ENHRY and CDR2 SYGVKD come from the germline V gene.

This clonotype was seen repeatedly, ten times or more. This chain joins TRBV4-1 and TRBJ2-5; D is undetermined. V was cut by 1 base and J by 1 base, with 7 bases left in between. The CDR3 sequence is 14 residues long. CDR1 MGHRA and CDR2 YSYEKL come from the germline V gene. In nucleotides, the CDR3 is TGCGCCAGCAGCCAAGGGCTTCTCCAAGAGACCCAGTACTTC. Translated, it gives CASSQGLLQETQYF.

This clonotype was seen many times. The chain is built from TRBV5-1 and TRBJ2-4, with D perhaps matching TRBD2 (6 bases). Trimming took 0 bases from V and 8 from J, leaving 15 bases between them. This CDR3 region has 15 residues. The germline V gene encodes CDR1 SGHRS and CDR2 YFSETQ. The CDR3 protein is CASSLALGGSDIQYF. The CDR3 nucleotides read TGCGCCAGCAGCTTGGCTCTGGGAGGTTCGGACATTCAGTACTTC.

V usage is TRBV3-1 and J usage is TRBJ2-7; D not certain. V was pared by 5 bases and J by 2 bases, with 13 bases between. Germline CDR1 LGHDT, CDR2 YNNKEL (reference sequence). The CDR3 has 14 amino acids. CDR3 sequence reads: CASSENPGPYEQYF. Here the CDR3 DNA reads TGTGCCAGCAGCGAAAACCCGGGTCCCTACGAGCAGTACTTC.

This clonotype has ten or more counts. V gene TRBV5-1 combines with J gene TRBJ2-1, with 7 bases matching TRBD1. CDR1 and CDR2 (germline): SGHRS, YFSETQ. With V trimmed by 2 bases and J by 9 bases, 8 bases remained unmatched. CDR3 length equals 14 residues. The CDR3 is CASSFQQGSGEQFF. For the CDR3, the DNA is TGCGCCAGCAGCTTCCAACAGGGGTCGGGTGAGCAGTTCTTC.

A word on this clonotype: A much larger clone differs by one base, so this may be a read error. V usage is TRBV20-1 and J usage is TRBJ2-7, with TRBD2 matching over 7 bases. Germline V gives CDR1 DFQATT, CDR2 SNEGSKA (reference sequence). After removal of 6 bases from V and 6 bases from J, the junction contained 14 bases not matched to a gene. The CDR3 is made up of 14 amino acids. CDR3 sequence: CSAQSGTIGLEQYF. CDR3 DNA sequence: TGCAGTGCCCAATCCGGGACTATCGGTCTCGAGCAGTACTTC.

This clonotype appeared many times. The chain links TRBV20-1 to TRBJ2-5; D possibly corresponds to TRBD1 (6 bases). V lost 3 bases, J lost 1 base, and 12 bases lay in between. Per the germline V gene, CDR1 is DFQATT and CDR2 is SNEGSKA (reference sequence). This CDR3 contains 14 residues. CDR3 sequence reads: CSARGPRGQETQYF. The CDR3 DNA reads TGCAGTGCTAGGGGACCCAGGGGCCAAGAGACCCAGTACTTC.

V and J are TRBV20-1 and TRBJ2-3; D may be TRBD1 (7 bases). V was shortened by 7 bases and J by 6 bases, with 14 bases between the two germline ends. The CDR3 is 12 residues long. Germline CDR1 is DFQATT and CDR2 is SNEGSKA (reference sequence). The CDR3 DNA sequence: TGCAGTGTCAGGGGGGAATTGGATACGCAGTATTTT. Its protein is CSVRGELDTQYF.

This clonotype has just a few counts. A single base separates this from a much larger clone, so it may be a read error. This chain uses TRBV5-1 with TRBJ1-6, with D possibly matching TRBD1 (5 bases). CDR1 is SGHRS and CDR2 is YFSETQ in the germline V gene. This CDR3 has 15 amino acids. CDR3 nucleotides: TGCGCCAGCAGCTTGGGCCAGGGCAGGGAATCACCCCTCAACTTT. Protein product: CASSLGQGRESPLNF. Full variable domain (rest looked up from reference TRBV5-1 and TRBJ1-6): KAGVTQTPRYLIKTRGQQVTLSCSPISGHRSVSWYQQTPGQGLQFLFEYFSETQRNKGNFPGRFSGRQFSNSRSEMNVSTLELGDSALYLCASSLGQGRESPLNFGNGTRLTVT.

The gene calls are TRBV3-1 and TRBJ1-6, with TRBD1 identical over 8 bases. Trimming took 1 base from V and 8 from J; bases not matched to a gene: 4. The CDR3 contains 15 residues. Germline CDR1 and CDR2: LGHDT and YNNKEL (reference sequence). The chain's CDR3 is CASSQGTGSDSPLHF. Written as DNA, the CDR3 is TGTGCCAGCAGCCAAGGGACAGGGAGTGATTCACCCCTCCACTTT. Full variable domain (rest looked up from reference TRBV3-1 and TRBJ1-6): DTAVSQTPKYLVTQMGNDKSIKCEQNLGHDTMYWYKQDSKKFLKIMFSYNNKELIINETVPNRFSPKSPDKAHLNLHINSLELGDSAVYFCASSQGTGSDSPLHFGNGTRLTVT.

This clonotype appeared many times. The chain couples TRBV12-3 or TRBV12-4 to TRBJ1-5; D is unclear. The V end was cut by 3 bases, the J end by 6 bases, with 6 bases between. CDR3 size: 12 residues. The CDR3 region is CASSLPGQPQHF. CDR3 in DNA: TGTGCCAGCAGTTTGCCGGGTCAGCCCCAGCATTTT.

This clonotype has ten or more counts. The chain uses TRBV13 and TRBJ2-7, with TRBD2 identical over 12 bases. The V gene end was trimmed by 5 bases and the J gene end by 4 bases; junction bases not matched to a gene: 6. This CDR3 comprises 15 residues. Germline lookup yields CDR1 PRHDT and CDR2 FYEKMQ (reference sequence). CDR3 in amino acids: CASSQRLAGEYEQYF. DNA of the CDR3: TGTGCCAGCAGCCAGAGACTAGCGGGAGAGTACGAGCAGTACTTC.

A word on this clonotype: This clone may be a read error of a much larger clone one base away. The chain uses TRBV5-1 and TRBJ1-1; 7 bases align to TRBD1. CDR3 length: 15 residues. Germline CDR1 SGHRS, CDR2 YFSETQ. Germline trimming cut 4 bases from V and 2 bases from J; bases unmatched to any gene: 8. The CDR3 region is CASSPETGTNTEAFF. The CDR3, as DNA: TGCGCCAGCAGCCCAGAGACAGGGACCAACACTGAAGCTTTCTTT.

This clonotype was detected only a few times. A much larger clone sits a single nucleotide away, making a read error possible. The chain recombines TRBV20-1 with TRBJ1-5; 7 nucleotides agree with TRBD1. The CDR3 length is 12 residues. The germline CDR1 and CDR2 sequences are DFQATT and SNEGSKA (reference sequence). The CDR3 protein is CSVADRRQPQNF. CDR3 nucleotides: TGCAGTGTCGCGGACAGGCGTCAGCCCCAGAATTTT.

The V call is TRBV11-2, the J call TRBJ2-1; the D gene is possibly TRBD2 (6 bases). With 2 bases removed from V and 0 bases from J, the gap between germline ends came to 8 bases. Germline CDR1 reads SGHAT; CDR2 reads FQNNGV. The CDR3 sequence is 15 residues long. In DNA, the CDR3 is TGTGCCAGCAGCTTAATGGGGGGCTCCTACAATGAGCAGTTCTTC. This translates into CASSLMGGSYNEQFF. Full variable domain (missing parts from reference TRBV11-2 and TRBJ2-1): EAGVAQSPRYKIIEKRQSVAFWCNPISGHATLYWYQQILGQGPKLLIQFQNNGVVDDSQLPKDRFSAERLKGVDSTLKIQPAKLEDSAVYLCASSLMGGSYNEQFFGPGTRLTVL.

This clonotype was seen at least ten times. The chain couples TRBV25-1 to TRBJ2-3; D gene ambiguous. Germline V gene data show CDR1 as MGHDK and CDR2 as SYGVNS. Trimming shortened V by 4 bases and J by 6 bases, and 17 bases separated the two germline ends. The CDR3 sequence is 15 residues long. The CDR3: CASSGRVTGQDTQYF. CDR3 DNA sequence: TGTGCCAGCAGTGGACGAGTTACGGGCCAGGATACGCAGTATTTT.